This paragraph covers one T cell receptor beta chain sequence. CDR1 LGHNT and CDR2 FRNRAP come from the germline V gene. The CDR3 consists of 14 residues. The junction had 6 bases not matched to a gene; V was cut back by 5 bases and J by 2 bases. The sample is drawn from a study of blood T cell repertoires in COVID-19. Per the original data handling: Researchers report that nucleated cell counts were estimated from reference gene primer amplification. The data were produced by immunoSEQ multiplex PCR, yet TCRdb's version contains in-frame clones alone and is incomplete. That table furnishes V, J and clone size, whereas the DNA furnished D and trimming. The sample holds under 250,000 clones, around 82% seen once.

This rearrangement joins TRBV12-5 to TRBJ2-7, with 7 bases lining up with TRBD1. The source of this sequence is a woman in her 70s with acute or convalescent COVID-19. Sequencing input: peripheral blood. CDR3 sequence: CASGRDSVPYEQYF. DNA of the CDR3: TGTGCTAGTGGTAGGGACAGCGTCCCCTACGAGCAGTACTTC.